One sample yielded the 24 T cell receptor beta chains listed below, sequenced in a study of CD8 T cells in ankylosing spondylitis. Study-wide findings and caveats: A TCR beta motif made of fewer than ten highly homologous variants seemed typical of ankylosing spondylitis blood.

Antigens for these TCRs are unknown. Each CDR3 protein is one row after TCRdb ran MiXCR on the 5' RACE reads. Among about 510,000 distinct CDR3 sequences, about 5% were seen once, and the ten largest hold roughly 3.5%. Sequencing was done on a sample of blood, either unsorted or a sorted T cell fraction (not recorded which). The receptors stem from a male donor with ankylosing spondylitis.

This clonotype was seen ten or more times. V is TRBV5-1 and J is TRBJ2-7; D is tentatively TRBD1 or TRBD2 (5 bases each). V lost 2 bases to trimming and J lost 3 bases, with 9 bases between them. CDR1 SGHRS and CDR2 YFSETQ come from the germline V gene. This CDR3 contains 13 residues. In DNA, the CDR3 is TGCGCCAGCAGCTTTGGGGGACGCTACGAGCAGTACTTC. Encoded protein: CASSFGGRYEQYF.

In the case of this clonotype: This sequence may be a read error, since a much larger clone differs from it by one base. This chain uses TRBV5-1 with TRBJ1-4, with 7 bases fitting TRBD1. This CDR3 has 14 residues. J lost 3 bases, V lost 4 bases, and 3 bases had no gene match. Germline CDR1 and CDR2: SGHRS and YFSETQ. CDR3 DNA sequence: TGCGCCAGCAGCGCGGGACAGCCTAATGAAAAACTGTTTTTT. Translated: CASSAGQPNEKLFF.

This sequence joins TRBV6-1 and TRBJ1-4, with D possibly matching TRBD1 (5 bases). The CDR3 spans 12 residues. Trimming removed 4 bases from V and 5 bases from J, with 5 bases in between. Germline CDR1 and CDR2: MNHNS and SASEGT. CDR3 nucleotides: TGTGCCAGCAGTGGACAGAATGAAAAACTGTTTTTT. Amino acids: CASSGQNEKLFF.

This clonotype was counted a few times. The J gene is TRBJ2-5, the V gene TRBV5-1, with 10 bases matching TRBD2. This CDR3 has 15 residues. Unmatched junction bases numbered 5, after V lost 1 base and J lost 5 bases. Germline assignment: CDR1 SGHRS and CDR2 YFSETQ. In nucleotides, the CDR3 is TGCGCCAGCAGCTTGTCAGCGGGAGGGCGGGAGACCCAGTACTTC. The encoded protein is CASSLSAGGRETQYF.

The table lists this clonotype with many counts. This chain links TRBV6-2 or TRBV6-3 with TRBJ2-1; D not certain. The germline CDR1 and CDR2 sequences are MNHEY and SVGEGT. There are 17 residues in the CDR3. Trimming removed 2 bases from V and 1 base from J, with 15 bases in between. The CDR3 DNA reads as TGTGCCAGCAGTTACCGCCGACGCGCTGGGTCCTACAATGAGCAGTTCTTC. Translated: CASSYRRRAGSYNEQFF.

This clonotype was observed a few times. A much bigger clone sits one base away, suggesting this may be a read error. CDR3 coding DNA: TGCAGTGCTAGAGATAGACTAGCGGGGGGCCTGGAGGAGCAGTACTTC. Its protein product is CSARDRLAGGLEEQYF. The chain joins TRBV20-1 to TRBJ2-7; 13 bases map to TRBD2. CDR1 and CDR2 (germline): DFQATT, SNEGSKA (reference sequence). This CDR3 has 16 amino acids. V shed 0 bases and J 7 bases; nucleotides not matched to a gene: 9.

Many counts were recorded for this clonotype. The chain couples TRBV16 to TRBJ1-5; D gene ambiguous. V shed 7 bases and J shed 1 base, with 11 bases lying between them. Germline values: CDR1 KGHSY, CDR2 FQNENV. CDR3 size: 14 residues. The CDR3 protein is CASTSGGSNQPQHF. The CDR3 region has the DNA TGTGCCAGCACCTCGGGCGGGAGCAATCAGCCCCAGCATTTT.

Many counts were recorded for this clonotype. The gene calls are TRBV25-1 and TRBJ1-6; D uncertain. CDR3 length: 12 amino acids. V was clipped by 8 bases and J by 6 bases, with 8 bases between them. CDR1 is MGHDK, CDR2 SYGVNS, per germline. The CDR3 bases are TGTGCCAGCTCCTGGAGTAATTCACCCCTCCACTTT. This sequence encodes CASSWSNSPLHF.

This clonotype has at least ten counts. V usage is TRBV20-1 and J usage is TRBJ2-3; D may be TRBD1 or TRBD2 (5 bases each). Trimming pared 5 bases from V and 1 base from J, leaving 13 bases between. Germline values: CDR1 DFQATT, CDR2 SNEGSKA (reference sequence). The CDR3 extends over 14 amino acids. The CDR3 reads CSASRDARTDTQYF. The CDR3 DNA reads as TGCAGTGCTTCCCGGGACGCCCGCACAGATACGCAGTATTTT.

This clonotype came up many times. The chain uses TRBV12-3 or TRBV12-4 and TRBJ2-5; 7 nucleotides agree with TRBD1. V was pared by 6 bases and J by 5 bases, with 12 bases of the junction left unmatched. The CDR3 spans 15 residues. CDR3 amino acids: CASRLGGTVGETQYF. In DNA, the CDR3 is TGTGCCAGCAGACTAGGTGGGACAGTCGGTGAGACCCAGTACTTC.

This clonotype was counted at least ten times. V and J are TRBV7-9 and TRBJ1-2; D not resolved. CDR1 is SEHNR, CDR2 FQNEAQ, per germline (reference sequence). The ends were cut back, 2 bases at V and 8 bases at J, with 15 bases in the middle. The CDR3 spans 14 residues. The CDR3 nucleotides are TGTGCCAGCAGCTTATCCGGGGTTGGGAGCGGCTACACCTTC. Its translation is CASSLSGVGSGYTF.

This clonotype was counted many times. This sequence joins TRBV9 and TRBJ2-1; TRBD2 matches at 12 bases. CDR1 is SGDLS and CDR2 is YYNGEE in the germline V gene. The CDR3 contains 16 residues. Trimming at V came to 4 bases and at J to 4 bases, leaving 6 bases not matched to a gene. CDR3 DNA: TGTGCCAGCAGCCTTCCGACTAGCGGGGGATACAATGAGCAGTTCTTC. It translates to CASSLPTSGGYNEQFF.

The chain couples TRBV13 to TRBJ2-1, with D tentatively TRBD1 or TRBD2 (6 bases each). Germline V gives CDR1 PRHDT, CDR2 FYEKMQ (reference sequence). The ends were cut back, 3 bases at V and 2 bases at J, with 20 bases in the middle. This CDR3 spans 18 amino acids. CDR3 region: CASSFSGNRGRTYNEQFF. CDR3 sequence (DNA): TGTGCCAGCAGCTTTTCAGGGAATCGGGGGCGTACCTACAATGAGCAGTTCTTC.

This clonotype was recorded at least ten times. This chain uses TRBV5-1 with TRBJ1-6; D possibly corresponds to TRBD1 (5 bases). Germline CDR1 is SGHRS and CDR2 is YFSETQ. This CDR3 is 13 amino acids long. Trimming removed 4 bases from V and 7 bases from J, with 9 bases in between. The CDR3 coding sequence is TGCGCCAGCAGCAGGGACGGGAATTCACCCCTCCACTTT. Amino acid sequence: CASSRDGNSPLHF.

The sample holds many counts of this clonotype. The rearrangement uses TRBV20-1 and TRBJ2-7, with TRBD1 matching 9 bases. This CDR3 comprises 15 residues. Germline V gene sequence: CDR1 DFQATT, CDR2 SNEGSKA (reference sequence). With 6 bases clipped from V and 6 bases from J, the junction kept 15 bases outside the gene matches. The CDR3 reads CSALNPGQGTGEQYF. In nucleotides, the CDR3 is TGCAGTGCCCTTAATCCGGGACAGGGAACGGGCGAGCAGTACTTC.

This clonotype was found many times. The chain joins TRBV6-5 to TRBJ2-1; D gene uncertain. The V gene's germline CDR1 is MNHEY and CDR2 SVGAGI. V gave up 2 bases and J gave up 1 base, with 9 bases separating them. The CDR3 is 15 amino acids. The CDR3: CASSYRTRSYNEQFF. The CDR3 bases are TGTGCCAGCAGTTACAGGACGAGGTCCTACAATGAGCAGTTCTTC.

This clonotype occurred many times. CDR3 DNA sequence: TGCAGTGCCAGGGGTACAATAGGGGGAAACACCATATATTTT. Translated, it gives CSARGTIGGNTIYF. The chain uses TRBV20-1 and TRBJ1-3; the D gene is possibly TRBD1 (6 bases). The CDR3 loop spans 14 amino acids. V lost 6 bases to trimming and J lost 4 bases, with 16 bases between them. Germline values: CDR1 DFQATT, CDR2 SNEGSKA (reference sequence).

This clonotype has a count of ten or more. CDR3: CASSLGIGGWDEKLFF. The CDR3 bases are TGTGCCAGCAGCTTAGGGATCGGGGGGTGGGATGAAAAACTGTTTTTT. The chain has TRBV7-2 and TRBJ1-4, with D tentatively TRBD1 (5 bases). Trimming left V 1 base short and J 6 bases short, with 15 bases between. This CDR3 has 16 residues. Germline CDR1 and CDR2: SGHTA and FQGNSA. Complete variable domain (other parts from reference TRBV7-2 and TRBJ1-4): GAGVSQSPSNKVTEKGKDVELRCDPISGHTALYWYRQSLGQGLEFLIYFQGNSAPDKSGLPSDRFSAERTGGSVSTLTIQRTQQEDSAVYLCASSLGIGGWDEKLFFGSGTQLSVL.

This clonotype was seen only a few times. This chain uses TRBV5-1 with TRBJ1-1; a possible D gene is TRBD1 (5 bases). Germline values: CDR1 SGHRS, CDR2 YFSETQ. V was pared by 5 bases and J by 5 bases, with 13 bases between. The CDR3 covers 13 residues. The CDR3: CASSNQGGTEAFF. The CDR3 DNA follows: TGCGCCAGCAGTAATCAGGGAGGAACTGAAGCTTTCTTT.

This clonotype was counted at least ten times. The CDR3 region has the DNA TGCAGCGTTGAATTTTTGACTAGCGATGGCTACACCTTC. It translates to CSVEFLTSDGYTF. The chain carries TRBV29-1 and TRBJ1-2; unclear D gene. This CDR3 comprises 13 residues. The ends were cut back, 2 bases at V and 6 bases at J, with 13 bases in the middle. Germline V gene lookup returns CDR1 SQVTM and CDR2 ANQGSEA. The whole variable domain, filled in from reference TRBV29-1 and TRBJ1-2, reads SAVISQKPSRDICQRGTSLTIQCQVDSQVTMMFWYRQQPGQSLTLIATANQGSEATYESGFVIDKFPISRPNLTFSTLTVSNMSPEDSSIYLCSVEFLTSDGYTFGSGTRLTVV.

The chain combines TRBV6-1 with TRBJ1-2; D gene uncertain. V was shortened by 6 bases and J by 0 bases, with 11 bases between the two germline ends. Germline CDR1 and CDR2: MNHNS and SASEGT. The CDR3 contains 14 residues. Here the CDR3 DNA reads TGTGCCAGCAGGAGGGAAGTAGCTAACTATGGCTACACCTTC. Translation gives CASRREVANYGYTF.

A remark on this clonotype: An end of the junction does not agree with germline; a read error may underlie this. V is TRBV20-1 and J is TRBJ2-3, with 9 bases matching TRBD2. CDR1 and CDR2 (germline): DFQATT, SNEGSKA (reference sequence). This CDR3 spans 18 amino acids. CDR3 protein: CCARGLANRRSSTDTQYF. In nucleotides, the CDR3 is TGCTGTGCTAGAGGACTAGCGAACAGAAGATCTAGCACAGATACGCAGTATTTT.

This clonotype has at least ten counts. The chain combines TRBV28 with TRBJ1-2; possible D gene TRBD1, 6 bases. V was shortened by 4 bases and J by 8 bases, with 17 bases between the two germline ends. The CDR3 consists of 14 residues. Germline values: CDR1 MDHEN, CDR2 SYDVKM. CDR3 region: CASSSGDAARGYTF. CDR3 DNA: TGTGCCAGCAGTTCAGGGGATGCGGCTAGAGGCTACACCTTC.

This clonotype appeared many times. This chain connects TRBV20-1 to TRBJ2-1, with 8 bases matching TRBD2. CDR3 length: 16 residues. Germline V gene data show CDR1 as DFQATT and CDR2 as SNEGSKA (reference sequence). J lost 3 bases, V lost 5 bases, and 12 bases had no gene match. CDR3 DNA: TGCAGTGCTCTACTCGGGGGGGGCGGGTACTACAATGAGCAGTTCTTC. Residues: CSALLGGGGYYNEQFF.